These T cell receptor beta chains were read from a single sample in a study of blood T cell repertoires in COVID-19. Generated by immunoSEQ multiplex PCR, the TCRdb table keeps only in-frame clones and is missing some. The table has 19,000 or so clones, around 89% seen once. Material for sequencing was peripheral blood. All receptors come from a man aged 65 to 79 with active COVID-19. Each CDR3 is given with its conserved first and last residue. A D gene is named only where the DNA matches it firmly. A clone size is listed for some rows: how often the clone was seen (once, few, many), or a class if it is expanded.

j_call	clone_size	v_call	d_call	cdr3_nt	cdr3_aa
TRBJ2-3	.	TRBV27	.	TGTGCCAGCAGTTTTATCCCGGGGAGCCGCACAGATACGCAGTATTTT	CASSFIPGSRTDTQYF
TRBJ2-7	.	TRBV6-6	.	TGTGCCAGCAGGGGGGGCGGGAGCCACTACGAGCAGTACTTC	CASRGGGSHYEQYF
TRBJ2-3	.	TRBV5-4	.	TGTGCCAGCAGCTTGGGGGCGGGACAGAGCACAGATACGCAGTATTTT	CASSLGAGQSTDTQYF
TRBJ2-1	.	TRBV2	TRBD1	TGTGCCAGCAGTGAACCCGGGACAGCACACAATGAGCAGTTCTTC	CASSEPGTAHNEQFF
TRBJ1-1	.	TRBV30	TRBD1	TGTGCCTGGGCCGGAGACAGGGGTGTCACTGAAGCTTTCTTT	CAWAGDRGVTEAFF
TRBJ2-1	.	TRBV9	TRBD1	TGTGCCAGCAGCGAGACAGGGGCCAGCTCCTACAATGAGCAGTTCTTC	CASSETGASSYNEQFF
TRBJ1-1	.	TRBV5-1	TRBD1	TGCGCCAGCAGCACGGGGGACAGAAGGATGAACACTGAAGCTTTCTTT	CASSTGDRRMNTEAFF
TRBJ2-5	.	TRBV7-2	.	TGTGCCAGCAGCCCCGGGGGTTTCCAAGAGACCCAGTACTTC	CASSPGGFQETQYF
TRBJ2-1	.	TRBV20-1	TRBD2	TGCAGTGCTAGTCGGCGGCTAGCGGACTACAATGAGCAGTTCTTC	CSASRRLADYNEQFF
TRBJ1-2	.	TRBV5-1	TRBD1	TGCGCCAGCAGCTCGGGACAGAAGAACTATGGCTACACCTTC	CASSSGQKNYGYTF
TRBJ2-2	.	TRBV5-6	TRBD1	TGTGCCAGCCAGAGGGGGACAGGGGTCGGGGAGCTGTTTTTT	CASQRGTGVGELFF
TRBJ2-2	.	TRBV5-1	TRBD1	TGCGCCAGCAGCTTAAGGGGGCTCGTCTCGGGTACCGGGGAGCTGTTTTTT	CASSLRGLVSGTGELFF
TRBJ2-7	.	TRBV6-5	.	TGTGCCAGCAGTTATCAGCCAGGCTCCTACGAGCAGTACTTC	CASSYQPGSYEQYF
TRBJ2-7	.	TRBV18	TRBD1	TGTGCCAGCTCTCGACAGGGGATATCCTACGAGCAGTACTTC	CASSRQGISYEQYF
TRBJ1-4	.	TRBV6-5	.	TGTGCCAGCAGCCGGACCAGGGTCGCGAATGAAAAACTGTTTTTT	CASSRTRVANEKLFF
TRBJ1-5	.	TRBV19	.	TGTGCCAGTAGCCCGGGACAAAAAAATCAGCCCCAGCATTTT	CASSPGQKNQPQHF
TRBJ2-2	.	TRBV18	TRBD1	TGTGCCAGCTCACCAGTGACAGGGAAGGACACCGGGGAGCTGTTTTTT	CASSPVTGKDTGELFF
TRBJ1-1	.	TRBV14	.	TGTGCCAGCAGCCCTCTTTCTCGTCGCTCGGGGATGAACACTGAAGCTTTCTTT	CASSPLSRRSGMNTEAFF
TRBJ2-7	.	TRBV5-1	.	TGCGCCAGCAGCAGGGACTTGGGAGGAGAGCAGTACTTC	CASSRDLGGEQYF
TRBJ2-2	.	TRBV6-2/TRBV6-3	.	TGTGCCAGCAGTTACTACGGCGGGGAAAACACCGGGGAGCTGTTTTTT	CASSYYGGENTGELFF
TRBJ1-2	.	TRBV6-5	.	TGTGCCAGCAACGACAGAAACTATGGCTACACCTTC	CASNDRNYGYTF
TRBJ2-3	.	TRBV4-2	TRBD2	TGTGCCAGCAGCTCCTTCGGGACTAGCGGGGCCAACACAGATACGCAGTATTTT	CASSSFGTSGANTDTQYF
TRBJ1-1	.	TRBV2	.	TGTGCCAGCATGGGGAGGACTGAAGCTTTCTTT	CASMGRTEAFF
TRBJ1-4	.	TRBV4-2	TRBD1	TGTGCCAGCAGCCAAGTTGGGACAGGGGGTAATGAAAAACTGTTTTTT	CASSQVGTGGNEKLFF
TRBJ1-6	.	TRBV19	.	TGTGCCAGTAGTATTTTTTCGGATTCACCCCTCCACTTT	CASSIFSDSPLHF
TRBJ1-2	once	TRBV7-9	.	TGTGCCAGCAGCCCGACGGGGGGGGATGGAGGCTACACCTTC	CASSPTGGDGGYTF
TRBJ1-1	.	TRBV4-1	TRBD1	TGCGCCAGCAGCCAAGATCGCGGCACCCGACAGGGAAACACTGAAGCTTTCTTT	CASSQDRGTRQGNTEAFF
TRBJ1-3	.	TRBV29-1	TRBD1	TGCAGCGTTTCCGACAGGGATGGAAACACCATATATTTT	CSVSDRDGNTIYF
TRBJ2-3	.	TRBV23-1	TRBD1	TGCGCCAGCAGTCAATCGTGCCAGGGGGCAAGAGATACGCAGTATTTT	CASSQSCQGARDTQYF
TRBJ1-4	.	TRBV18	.	TGTGCCAGCTCACCATTATGGGGGGGGGCTGATGAAAAACTGTTTTTT	CASSPLWGGADEKLFF
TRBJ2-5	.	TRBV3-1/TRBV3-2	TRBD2	TGTGCCAGCAGCCAAGATGGGACTATCGAAGAGACCCAGTACTTC	CASSQDGTIEETQYF
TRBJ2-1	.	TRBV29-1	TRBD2	TGCAGTGATGGACTAGCGGGGTCTGAGCAGTTCTTC	CSDGLAGSEQFF
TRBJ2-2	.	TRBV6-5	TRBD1	TGTGCCAGCAGATACCGGGACAGGGGGTACACCGGGGAGCTGTTTTTT	CASRYRDRGYTGELFF
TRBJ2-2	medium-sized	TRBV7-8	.	TGTGCCAGCAGGGCGCGGGGTGGGAACACCGGGGAGCTGTTTTTT	CASRARGGNTGELFF